Following are 22 T cell receptor beta chains from one sample sequenced in a study of T-cell memory formation after mild COVID-19. TCRdb passed the 5' RACE reads through MiXCR, listing each CDR3 protein once. The sample shows over 500,000 distinct CDR3 sequences, 17% of them seen only once. The sample taken for sequencing was PBMCs or a T cell subset sorted from them (not recorded which). These receptors were collected from an adult woman who had mild COVID-19 (a few samples of this study predate the infection). Cell type and time point are not known.

The chain recombines TRBV24-1 with TRBJ2-7, with D perhaps TRBD1 or TRBD2 (6 bases each). CDR3 length: 16 residues. Germline CDR1 is KGHDR and CDR2 is SFDVKD. V dropped 5 bases and J dropped 5 bases, with 21 bases sitting between them. The CDR3 here is CATSAGRYGGGNEQYF. CDR3 nucleotide sequence: TGTGCCACCAGTGCCGGGCGATACGGGGGCGGGAACGAGCAGTACTTC.

This clonotype was observed a handful of times. The chain links TRBV27 to TRBJ2-7; perhaps D is TRBD1 or TRBD2 (5 bases each). Germline V gives CDR1 MNHEY, CDR2 SMNVEV (reference sequence). The CDR3 runs to 12 residues. V gave up 4 bases and J gave up 7 bases, with 11 bases separating them. This CDR3 is CASSSLWGEQYF. In DNA form, the CDR3 reads TGTGCCAGCAGTTCCCTGTGGGGGGAGCAGTACTTC.

This clonotype appeared a few times. The chain uses TRBV9 and TRBJ1-1; 8 positions match TRBD1. This CDR3 has 16 residues. With 3 bases clipped from V and 0 bases from J, the junction kept 7 bases outside the gene matches. Looked up from germline, CDR1 is SGDLS and CDR2 is YYNGEE. The CDR3, as DNA: TGTGCCAGCAGCGCCGGGACAGGTGTCATGAACACTGAAGCTTTCTTT. Translating gives CASSAGTGVMNTEAFF.

The chain has TRBV2 and TRBJ1-5; no definite D call. The ends were cut back, 3 bases at V and 0 bases at J, with 9 bases in the middle. In germline, CDR1 is SNHLY, CDR2 FYNNEI. The CDR3 totals 15 residues. Written as DNA, the CDR3 is TGTGCCAGCAGTGAGTGGCGAGATAGCAATCAGCCCCAGCATTTT. Protein sequence: CASSEWRDSNQPQHF.

The rearrangement joins TRBV5-1 to TRBJ2-5; D possibly corresponds to TRBD1 (5 bases). Germline V gene lookup returns CDR1 SGHRS and CDR2 YFSETQ. CDR3 length: 15 amino acids. Trimming left V 4 bases short and J 2 bases short, with 15 bases between. The CDR3 here is CASSARARGQETQYF. The CDR3 DNA reads TGCGCCAGCAGCGCCAGGGCCCGTGGGCAAGAGACCCAGTACTTC.

This clonotype showed up just a few times. The V and J genes are TRBV4-1 and TRBJ2-2; 8 nucleotides line up with TRBD2. The CDR3 length is 17 residues. The junction had 7 bases not matched to a gene; V was cut back by 2 bases and J by 2 bases. Per the germline V gene, CDR1 is MGHRA and CDR2 is YSYEKL. In DNA, the CDR3 is TGCGCCAGCAGCCAACTCGGGGGGGCCTCTAACACCGGGGAGCTGTTTTTT. It translates to CASSQLGGASNTGELFF.

V and J are TRBV6-1 and TRBJ1-1; D uncertain. Germline V CDR1 and CDR2: MNHNS, SASEGT. Trimming removed 3 bases at V and 3 bases at J, with 8 bases between. The CDR3 is 13 residues long. The CDR3 DNA reads TGTGCCAGCAGTGACTGGGTGGACACTGAAGCTTTCTTT. Translation gives CASSDWVDTEAFF.

This clonotype has a count of ten or more. The rearrangement joins TRBV7-2 to TRBJ2-1, with 14 nucleotides matching TRBD2. Germline V gene sequence: CDR1 SGHTA, CDR2 FQGNSA. CDR3 size: 15 residues. V trimming: 10 bases; J trimming: 7 bases; junction bases outside the gene matches: 9. CDR3 nucleotides: TGTGCCACCAGACTAGCGGGAGGGCCCCTTAATGAGCAGTTCTTC. Translating it yields CATRLAGGPLNEQFF. Using reference TRBV7-2 and TRBJ2-1 for the parts outside the CDR3, the full variable domain is GAGVSQSPSNKVTEKGKDVELRCDPISGHTALYWYRQSLGQGLEFLIYFQGNSAPDKSGLPSDRFSAERTGGSVSTLTIQRTQQEDSAVYLCATRLAGGPLNEQFFGPGTRLTVL.

This clonotype has just a few counts. The gene calls are TRBV29-1 and TRBJ2-3, with 8 nucleotides matching TRBD2. Germline V CDR1 and CDR2: SQVTM, ANQGSEA. Losses at the gene ends were 2 bases for V and 2 bases for J; bases not matched to a gene: 12. The CDR3 runs to 17 residues. The CDR3 DNA sequence: TGCAGCGTTGAAATACTAGCGGACCACACCACCACAGATACGCAGTATTTT. It yields the protein CSVEILADHTTTDTQYF.

The V gene is TRBV6-5, the J gene TRBJ2-1; 8 bases align to TRBD2. V shed 0 bases and J 6 bases; nucleotides not matched to a gene: 10. The CDR3 extends over 17 amino acids. Germline V gene sequence: CDR1 MNHEY, CDR2 SVGAGI. The CDR3, as DNA: TGTGCCAGCAGTTACTCATTCCCAGGACTAGCCACCAATGAGCAGTTCTTC. It specifies CASSYSFPGLATNEQFF.

This clonotype was counted a few times. The chain is built from TRBV20-1 and TRBJ1-1; D gene ambiguous. The CDR3 runs 11 residues. Germline loops: CDR1 DFQATT, CDR2 SNEGSKA (reference sequence). Trimming shortened V by 5 bases and J by 6 bases, and 10 bases separated the two germline ends. The CDR3 protein is CSALKEAEAFF. CDR3 bases: TGCAGTGCTCTCAAAGAGGCTGAAGCTTTCTTT.

Only a few counts were recorded for this clonotype. V gene TRBV12-3 or TRBV12-4 combines with J gene TRBJ2-6; no firm D call. Deletions cut 5 bases from V and 2 bases from J, with 13 bases between. The CDR3 has 16 amino acids. CDR3 sequence: CASSPPVHPGANVLTF. The CDR3 coding sequence is TGTGCCAGCAGTCCCCCTGTCCACCCTGGGGCCAACGTCCTGACTTTC.

The V gene is TRBV7-2, the J gene TRBJ2-1; no definite D call. Germline V gene lookup returns CDR1 SGHTA and CDR2 FQGNSA. The length of the CDR3 is 12 residues. V dropped 5 bases and J dropped 10 bases, with 12 bases sitting between them. The CDR3 nucleotides read TGTGCCAGCAGCCCCCCTTATGGAGAGCAGTTCTTC. Amino acids: CASSPPYGEQFF.

This clonotype turned up a few times. V usage is TRBV5-4 and J usage is TRBJ2-1; a weak D match, TRBD2 (5 bases). From germline, CDR1 is SGHNT and CDR2 YYREEE (reference sequence). The CDR3 is made up of 13 amino acids. Trimming shortened V by 3 bases and J by 5 bases, and 9 bases separated the two germline ends. The CDR3 DNA sequence: TGTGCCAGCAGCTGGACTGCTAACAATGAGCAGTTCTTC. Amino acids: CASSWTANNEQFF.

This clonotype was counted many times. V gene TRBV12-3 or TRBV12-4 combines with J gene TRBJ1-2, with D hard to call. V was trimmed by 4 bases and J by 7 bases, leaving 10 bases between them. The CDR3 is 12 amino acids. The CDR3 reads CASSSRFGGYTF. Here the CDR3 DNA reads TGTGCCAGCAGTTCCAGGTTCGGTGGCTACACCTTC.

V usage is TRBV9 and J usage is TRBJ1-5; D might be TRBD1 (5 bases). The germline V and J ends were trimmed by 7 bases and 4 bases, with 18 bases remaining between them. CDR1 and CDR2 (germline): SGDLS, YYNGEE. The CDR3 is made up of 15 amino acids. The CDR3 is CASGDSPHTNQPQHF. In nucleotides, the CDR3 is TGTGCCAGCGGGGACTCGCCGCATACAAATCAGCCCCAGCATTTT.

This clonotype was seen more than once but under ten times. The V call is TRBV6-5, the J call TRBJ1-2; D is unclear. This CDR3 has 14 residues. The V end was cut by 2 bases, the J end by 4 bases, with 11 bases between. CDR1 and CDR2 from the germline V gene are MNHEY and SVGAGI. CDR3 DNA sequence: TGTGCCAGCAGTTACAGGGCAGGATTCTATGGCTACACCTTC. This gives the protein CASSYRAGFYGYTF.

This clonotype was detected a few times. The gene calls are TRBV29-1 and TRBJ2-3; 8 positions match TRBD2. Germline V gives CDR1 SQVTM, CDR2 ANQGSEA. CDR3 length: 14 amino acids. V trimming: 4 bases; J trimming: 2 bases; junction bases outside the gene matches: 5. CDR3 in amino acids: CSVAEAGVTDTQYF. Written as DNA, the CDR3 is TGCAGCGTTGCGGAAGCGGGAGTCACAGATACGCAGTATTTT.

The rearrangement links TRBV12-3 or TRBV12-4 to TRBJ2-5, with 7 bases lining up with TRBD1. The CDR3 length is 16 residues. V was clipped by 4 bases and J by 5 bases; unmatched bases: 13. The CDR3 DNA is TGTGCCAGCAGTTCAGGGGACAGATCTCAGGGGGAGACCCAGTACTTC. As protein: CASSSGDRSQGETQYF.

This clonotype has only a few counts. This rearrangement joins TRBV6-1 to TRBJ1-5; a weak D match, TRBD1 (6 bases). Trimming pared 6 bases from V and 0 bases from J, leaving 15 bases between. The CDR3 has 16 residues. Germline CDR1 MNHNS, CDR2 SASEGT. The CDR3, as DNA: TGTGCCAGCAGGACCGGGACACTTTATAGCAATCAGCCCCAGCATTTT. Protein sequence: CASRTGTLYSNQPQHF.

V usage is TRBV21-1 and J usage is TRBJ2-5; the DNA was not compared with TRBD1, the D call given in the table. TRBV21-1 is given as a pseudogene. The CDR3 runs to 16 residues. CDR3 loop: CASSKAPGQPQETQYF. CDR3 nucleotide sequence: TGTGCCAGCAGCAAAGCCCCTGGGCAGCCTCAAGAGACCCAGTACTTC.

The rearrangement uses TRBV5-6 and TRBJ2-7, with TRBD2 identical over 15 bases. CDR1 is SGHDT and CDR2 is YYEEEE in the germline V gene. CDR3 length: 15 residues. The trim removed 5 bases at V and 1 base at J, leaving 1 base unmatched. The CDR3 sequence is CASRGTSGRSYEQYF. DNA of the CDR3: TGTGCCAGCAGGGGGACTAGCGGGAGGTCCTACGAGCAGTACTTC.